These T cell receptor beta chains were read from a single sample in a study of blood T cells in healthy people across ages. TCRdb processed the 5' RACE reads anew with MiXCR; each CDR3 protein has one entry. The sample lists some 930,000 distinct CDR3 sequences, almost 30% occurring once. This same sample was also taken into another study, of T cells of mothers and their children.

What was sequenced was blood. The source is a woman aged 40 to 50 in good health. The CDR3 runs from the conserved cysteine through the conserved F or W. The D gene is left open where the match is weak. Size tells how often a clone was seen (once, few, many) or the class of an expanded clone, and some rows leave it out.

d_gene,v_gene,j_gene,len,abundance,CDR3aa,CDR3nt
-,TRBV27,TRBJ1-1,15,-,CASSFAGTMNTEAFF,TGTGCCAGCAGTTTCGCAGGGACCATGAACACTGAAGCTTTCTTT
-,TRBV29-1,TRBJ2-6,15,few,CSVEARSSGANVLTF,TGCAGCGTTGAAGCACGGAGCTCTGGGGCCAACGTCCTGACTTTC
-,TRBV11-2,TRBJ2-1,14,many,CASKGLSSYNEQFF,TGTGCCAGCAAAGGGTTGAGCTCCTACAATGAGCAGTTCTTC
TRBD2,TRBV25-1,TRBJ2-4,18,once,CASDGGPSGGAFNNEQYF,TGTGCCAGCGATGGAGGTCCTAGCGGGGGGGCATTTAACAATGAGCAGTACTTC
TRBD1,TRBV15,TRBJ2-1,16,-,CATSRSGTGDPNEQFF,TGTGCCACCAGCAGATCTGGGACAGGGGACCCTAATGAGCAGTTCTTC
-,TRBV12-3/TRBV12-4,TRBJ2-5,13,-,CASRRPYQETQYF,TGTGCCAGCAGGAGACCGTACCAAGAGACCCAGTACTTC
-,TRBV7-2,TRBJ2-1,18,few,CASSSRWGGRFLSYEQFF,TGTGCCAGCAGCTCCCGCTGGGGGGGCCGCTTCCTCTCCTACGAGCAGTTCTTC
TRBD1,TRBV6-5,TRBJ1-1,14,once,CASSDTGEDTEAFF,TGTGCCAGCAGCGATACAGGGGAGGACACTGAAGCTTTCTTT
-,TRBV28,TRBJ1-2,13,many,CASSAAHNYGYTF,TGTGCCAGCAGTGCGGCCCATAACTATGGCTACACCTTC
-,TRBV20-1,TRBJ1-6,15,-,CSARDGGHNNSPLHF,TGCAGTGCTAGAGATGGGGGGCATAATAATTCACCCCTCCACTTT
-,TRBV5-4,TRBJ1-4,16,once,CASNKAGTLSNEKLFF,TGTGCCAGCAACAAAGCCGGGACTCTTTCTAATGAAAAACTGTTTTTT
-,TRBV12-3/TRBV12-4,TRBJ2-1,12,-,CASSFRGVEQFF,TGTGCCAGCAGTTTCAGAGGGGTCGAGCAGTTCTTC
TRBD1,TRBV29-1,TRBJ1-2,14,-,CSVEDYRQGYGYTF,TGCAGCGTTGAAGATTACCGACAGGGCTATGGCTACACCTTC
-,TRBV7-9,TRBJ2-5,13,few,CAGSFPPQETQYF,TGTGCCGGCAGCTTCCCGCCCCAAGAGACCCAGTACTTC
TRBD1,TRBV29-1,TRBJ1-1,15,-,CSVESEDRVVTEAFF,TGCAGCGTTGAATCGGAAGACAGGGTGGTCACTGAAGCTTTCTTT
-,TRBV5-1,TRBJ2-3,15,few,CASSTGRTSTDTQYF,TGCGCCAGCAGCACGGGACGGACCAGCACAGATACGCAGTATTTT
-,TRBV7-2,TRBJ2-1,14,few,CATTGMGSYNEQFF,TGTGCCACCACCGGGATGGGGTCCTACAATGAGCAGTTCTTC
-,TRBV29-1,TRBJ2-5,13,many,CSVEPQERETQYF,TGCAGCGTTGAACCCCAAGAGAGGGAGACCCAGTACTTC
-,TRBV4-3,TRBJ2-5,13,-,CASSLEVWETQYF,TGCGCCAGCAGCCTAGAGGTGTGGGAGACCCAGTACTTC
TRBD2,TRBV7-6,TRBJ2-3,17,-,CASSREGSGGVTDTQYF,TGTGCCAGCAGCCGAGAAGGGAGCGGGGGGGTCACAGATACGCAGTATTTT
TRBD1,TRBV29-1,TRBJ2-1,14,-,CSVEDRVRYDEQFF,TGCAGCGTGGAGGACAGGGTAAGGTACGATGAGCAGTTCTTC
-,TRBV12-3/TRBV12-4,TRBJ2-1,14,-,CASSLHLVGAEQFF,TGTGCCAGCAGTCTACACCTGGTAGGGGCTGAGCAGTTCTTC
-,TRBV27,TRBJ2-5,16,many,CASSMTGTEVWETQYF,TGTGCCAGCAGTATGACCGGGACGGAAGTTTGGGAGACCCAGTACTTC
TRBD2,TRBV4-1,TRBJ2-5,16,few,CASSRVAGEFQETQYF,TGCGCCAGCAGCCGAGTAGCGGGGGAATTTCAAGAGACCCAGTACTTC
TRBD1,TRBV2,TRBJ1-4,14,-,CASTRDRGNEKLFF,TGTGCCAGCACCCGGGACAGGGGTAATGAAAAACTGTTTTTT
TRBD1,TRBV15,TRBJ2-3,15,-,CATSREDRRRDTQYF,TGTGCCACCAGCAGAGAGGACAGGCGAAGAGATACGCAGTATTTT
-,TRBV3-1,TRBJ2-6,14,few,CASSQESGANVLTF,TGTGCCAGCAGCCAAGAGTCTGGGGCCAACGTCCTGACTTTC
-,TRBV6-6,TRBJ2-7,16,many,CASSYGRGRAMNEQYF,TGTGCCAGCAGTTACGGACGGGGCAGGGCCATGAACGAGCAGTACTTC
TRBD2,TRBV3-1,TRBJ2-4,13,-,CASSQGTSGVEYF,TGTGCCAGCAGCCAAGGGACTAGCGGGGTGGAGTACTTC
TRBD1,TRBV19,TRBJ2-7,15,-,CASSNRDRGSAERYF,TGTGCCAGTAGTAACCGCGACAGGGGATCGGCCGAGCGGTACTTC
-,TRBV5-1,TRBJ1-1,14,-,CASSLGSANTEAFF,TGCGCCAGCAGCTTGGGGTCGGCGAACACTGAAGCTTTCTTT
TRBD2,TRBV7-2,TRBJ2-5,16,many,CASSLVGGGSSETQYF,TGTGCCAGCAGCTTAGTCGGCGGGGGGTCTTCAGAGACCCAGTACTTC
TRBD2,TRBV5-1,TRBJ2-7,15,-,CASSLALAGYNEQYF,TGCGCCAGCAGCTTGGCCCTAGCGGGGTACAATGAGCAGTACTTC
-,TRBV27,TRBJ2-7,14,many,CASSLNRVTYEQYF,TGTGCCAGCAGTTTAAACAGGGTTACCTACGAGCAGTACTTC
-,TRBV6-5,TRBJ2-2,14,few,CASSLKGLGGELFF,TGTGCCAGCTCGTTAAAGGGTCTGGGCGGGGAGCTGTTTTTT
-,TRBV5-4,TRBJ2-2,16,-,CASSFGANRSRGELFF,TGTGCCAGCAGCTTTGGGGCGAACAGGTCGAGAGGGGAGCTGTTTTTT
TRBD1,TRBV9,TRBJ2-1,14,many,CASSETGFYNEQFF,TGTGCCAGCAGCGAGACAGGGTTTTACAATGAGCAGTTCTTC
-,TRBV7-8,TRBJ2-5,14,-,CASSRHTGVETQYF,TGTGCCAGCAGCCGCCACACGGGGGTCGAGACCCAGTACTTC
-,TRBV21-1,TRBJ2-3,17,-,CASSKFGYRSRADTQYF,TGTGCCAGCAGCAAATTCGGGTACCGCTCGAGGGCAGATACGCAGTATTTT
TRBD1,TRBV13,TRBJ2-1,14,-,CASSIDRGYNEQVF,TGTGCCAGCAGCATTGACAGGGGGTACAATGAGCAGGTCTTC
-,TRBV7-6,TRBJ1-2,16,few,CASSYSRDSPNYGYTF,TGTGCCAGCAGCTACTCGAGGGACTCTCCTAACTATGGCTACACCTTC
TRBD2,TRBV29-1,TRBJ2-7,11,many,CSAQGGNEQYF,TGCAGCGCGCAGGGAGGGAACGAGCAGTACTTC
-,TRBV6-2/TRBV6-3,TRBJ2-3,14,few,CASSYSGSPDTQYF,TGTGCCAGCAGTTACTCCGGTAGTCCAGATACGCAGTATTTT